One sample yielded the 29 T cell receptor beta chains listed below, sequenced in a study of blood T cell repertoires in COVID-19. Clones were sequenced by immunoSEQ multiplex PCR, and TCRdb holds only the in-frame ones, with some missing. The data show roughly 190,000 clones, around 85% seen once. The sequencing input was peripheral blood. The receptors come from a woman aged 55-75 years with COVID-19, enrolled during active disease.

This chain connects TRBV18 to TRBJ2-5, with D possibly being TRBD2 (6 bases). CDR1 is KGHSH and CDR2 is LQKENI in the germline V gene. V lost 4 bases to trimming and J lost 8 bases, with 20 bases between them. The CDR3 totals 15 residues. The DNA of the CDR3 is TGTGCCAGCTCACAGCGGGTAGGCCGCTCCGGAACCCAGTACTTC. Translating gives CASSQRVGRSGTQYF.

V and J are TRBV27 and TRBJ1-2; tentatively, D is TRBD1 (6 bases). With 6 bases removed from V and 1 base from J, the gap between germline ends came to 15 bases. The CDR3 totals 15 residues. Looked up from germline, CDR1 is MNHEY and CDR2 is SMNVEV (reference sequence). The CDR3 bases are TGTGCCAGCAGCCGCGACAGGAACGATAACTATGGCTACACCTTC. The encoded protein is CASSRDRNDNYGYTF.

The DNA of the CDR3 is TGTGCCAGCAGCCTCACGGGCAGGGAAGAGACCCAGTACTTC. Translation gives CASSLTGREETQYF. This chain uses TRBV3-1 (or the pseudogene TRBV3-2) with TRBJ2-5; a possible D gene is TRBD1 (5 bases). The CDR3 contains 14 residues. V was trimmed by 4 bases and J by 3 bases, leaving 12 bases between them. CDR1 LGHDT and CDR2 YNNKEL come from the germline V gene (reference sequence).

As concerns this clone: At one end, the junction sequence differs from germline, possibly due to a read error. This sequence joins TRBV6-1 and TRBJ2-1; 12 nucleotides align to TRBD2. Germline-derived CDR1 and CDR2 are MNHNS and SASEGT. This CDR3 contains 15 residues. CDR3 sequence: CASREGLAGYNEQFF. The CDR3 nucleotides read TGTGCCAGCAGAGAAGGACTAGCGGGATACAATGAGCAGTTCTTC.

This clone was counted once. J is TRBJ2-2 and V is TRBV24-1; 12 bases align to TRBD2. V lost 2 bases, J lost 7 bases, and 7 bases stayed unmatched. This CDR3 spans 17 amino acids. Germline V lookup: CDR1 KGHDR, CDR2 SFDVKD. The CDR3 is CATSDSRLAGEVGELFF. The CDR3 DNA follows: TGTGCCACCAGTGATTCAAGACTAGCGGGGGAGGTCGGGGAGCTGTTTTTT.

This clone was counted at least ten times. The sample has other DNA sequences that encode this CDR3 too. V and J are TRBV7-2 and TRBJ1-4; D is ambiguous. The CDR3 is 14 amino acids. Per the germline V gene, CDR1 is SGHTA and CDR2 is FQGNSA. V lost 5 bases and J 3 bases, leaving 10 bases between the germline ends. CDR3 in amino acids: CASSPTGANEKLFF. The CDR3 DNA is TGTGCCAGCAGCCCCACGGGAGCTAATGAAAAACTGTTTTTT.

The V call is TRBV7-8, the J call TRBJ2-4, with D uncertain. CDR3 size: 17 residues. Trimming pared 2 bases from V and 0 bases from J, leaving 14 bases between. Germline-derived CDR1 and CDR2 are SGHVS and FQNEAQ. CDR3 DNA sequence: TGTGCCAGCAGCTTAAGGCCAACAGAACTAGCCAAAAACATTCAGTACTTC. Protein sequence: CASSLRPTELAKNIQYF.

This clone was seen more than once but under ten times. This chain connects TRBV3-1 (or the pseudogene TRBV3-2) to TRBJ2-7, with D uncertain. Germline lookup yields CDR1 LGHDT and CDR2 YNNKEL (reference sequence). The germline V and J ends were trimmed by 0 bases and 0 bases, with 9 bases remaining between them. The CDR3 is 15 amino acids. The CDR3 sequence is CASSQEERSSYEQYF. The CDR3 DNA reads as TGTGCCAGCAGCCAAGAGGAACGGAGCTCCTACGAGCAGTACTTC.

The rearrangement links TRBV11-2 to TRBJ2-1; D possibly corresponds to TRBD1 (5 bases). Per the germline V gene, CDR1 is SGHAT and CDR2 is FQNNGV. Trimming shortened V by 3 bases and J by 3 bases, and 12 bases separated the two germline ends. The CDR3 extends over 15 amino acids. The CDR3 nucleotides read TGTGCCAGCAGCTTGAGACAGCAACGCTACAATGAGCAGTTCTTC. Its translation: CASSLRQQRYNEQFF.

The chain uses TRBV6-5 and TRBJ2-5, with TRBD2 matching over 7 bases. V dropped 0 bases and J dropped 5; count of bases not matched to a gene: 9. There are 16 residues in the CDR3. Per germline, CDR1 MNHEY and CDR2 SVGAGI. CDR3 sequence: CASSYSGDYNGETQYF. CDR3 bases: TGTGCCAGCAGTTACTCCGGGGACTACAATGGGGAGACCCAGTACTTC.

Here the CDR3 DNA reads TGCGCCAGCACTCTCCAGACTAGCGGGGGCCTTTACGAGCAGTACTTC. It codes for CASTLQTSGGLYEQYF. V usage is TRBV23-1 and J usage is TRBJ2-7, with 12 bases fitting TRBD2. TRBV23-1 is noted as an ORF with a role that remains uncertain. After removal of 7 bases from V and 4 bases from J, the junction contained 11 bases not matched to a gene. The CDR3 loop spans 16 amino acids.

The gene calls are TRBV25-1 and TRBJ1-2; 7 nucleotides agree with TRBD1. V was pared by 4 bases and J by 3 bases, with 14 bases of the junction left unmatched. CDR3 length: 17 amino acids. Germline V gives CDR1 MGHDK, CDR2 SYGVNS. The DNA for the CDR3 is TGTGCCAGCAGTGGGTCGAAATCAGGGGGGCTCGACTATGGCTACACCTTC. It encodes CASSGSKSGGLDYGYTF.

The chain links TRBV4-3 to TRBJ2-3, with D possibly matching TRBD1 (6 bases). From germline, CDR1 is LGHNA and CDR2 YSLEER. The CDR3 loop spans 14 amino acids. V was pared by 4 bases and J by 5 bases, with 13 bases between. DNA of the CDR3: TGCGCCAGCAGCCTACGGGACACACGAGATACGCAGTATTTT. Translating it yields CASSLRDTRDTQYF.

This clone was picked up a small number of times. This chain uses TRBV7-3 with TRBJ2-7; 7 bases agree with TRBD1. There are 18 residues in the CDR3. Germline V gene lookup returns CDR1 SGHTA and CDR2 FQGTGA. After removal of 5 bases from V and 3 bases from J, the junction contained 19 bases not matched to a gene. CDR3 sequence reads: CASSHPGRGRGSDYEQYF. In nucleotides, the CDR3 is TGTGCCAGCAGCCACCCAGGTCGGGGCAGGGGGTCCGACTACGAGCAGTACTTC.

The rearrangement joins TRBV23-1 to TRBJ1-2; 7 bases line up with TRBD1. TRBV23-1 is an ORF, with its function uncertain. The CDR3 sequence is 15 residues long. J gave up 4 bases and V 2 bases, and 7 bases lay outside the gene matches. CDR3 amino acids: CASSQTDRAAYGYTF. The CDR3 DNA is TGCGCCAGCAGTCAAACAGACAGGGCGGCCTATGGCTACACCTTC.

The chain joins TRBV4-3 to TRBJ1-5, with D unclear. The CDR3 length is 13 residues. CDR1 LGHNA and CDR2 YSLEER come from the germline V gene. V was cut by 5 bases and J by 6 bases, with 11 bases left in between. CDR3 sequence reads: CASSARRGQPQHF. The CDR3 region has the DNA TGCGCCAGCAGCGCACGAAGAGGTCAGCCCCAGCATTTT.

The V gene is TRBV9, the J gene TRBJ2-7; 8 bases align to TRBD1. Germline loops: CDR1 SGDLS, CDR2 YYNGEE. CDR3 length: 15 amino acids. The J segment lost 2 bases and the V segment lost 4 bases, leaving 8 bases of the junction unmatched. The CDR3 DNA reads TGTGCCAGCAGCCTCGGACAGGGAAGCCCCTACGAGCAGTACTTC. It encodes CASSLGQGSPYEQYF.

The rearrangement uses TRBV6-1 and TRBJ1-3, with D perhaps matching TRBD1 (5 bases). Germline V gene data show CDR1 as MNHNS and CDR2 as SASEGT. The CDR3 extends over 15 amino acids. Trimming took off 3 bases at V and 0 bases at J, with 9 bases between the two ends. CDR3 bases: TGTGCCAGCAGTGATCACAGGAGCTCTGGAAACACCATATATTTT. It encodes CASSDHRSSGNTIYF.

The V and J genes are TRBV5-4 and TRBJ2-3; possible D gene TRBD2, 6 bases. V was trimmed by 5 bases and J by 3 bases, leaving 16 bases between them. The CDR3 length is 15 residues. CDR1 SGHNT and CDR2 YYREEE come from the germline V gene (reference sequence). The CDR3 protein is CASSRTAGGTDTQYF. CDR3 DNA sequence: TGTGCCAGCAGTCGGACGGCCGGAGGGACAGATACGCAGTATTTT.

V usage is TRBV14 and J usage is TRBJ2-3; 9 bases align to TRBD2. CDR3 length: 18 amino acids. In germline, CDR1 is SGHDN, CDR2 FVKESK. With V trimmed by 3 bases and J by 2 bases, 12 bases remained unmatched. The CDR3 coding sequence is TGTGCCAGCAGCCAGCGACTCAGCGGGAGGTCCCTCACAGATACGCAGTATTTT. Translated: CASSQRLSGRSLTDTQYF.

This chain connects TRBV28 to TRBJ2-3, with 8 bases that match TRBD1. The CDR3 sequence is 15 residues long. Germline trimming cut 4 bases from V and 5 bases from J; bases unmatched to any gene: 8. CDR1 MDHEN and CDR2 SYDVKM come from the germline V gene. The CDR3 loop reads CASSSLDRVGDTQYF. The DNA of the CDR3 is TGTGCCAGCAGTTCCCTGGACAGGGTAGGAGATACGCAGTATTTT. Based on the CDR3 plus reference TRBV28 and TRBJ2-3, the full variable domain is DVKVTQSSRYLVKRTGEKVFLECVQDMDHENMFWYRQDPGLGLRLIYFSYDVKMKEKGDIPEGYSVSREKKERFSLILESASTNQTSMYLCASSSLDRVGDTQYFGPGTRLTVL.

V gene TRBV20-1 combines with J gene TRBJ2-1; 9 bases fit TRBD2. Trimming removed 3 bases from V and 2 bases from J; junction bases left unmatched: 5. The CDR3 sequence is 15 residues long. CDR1 is DFQATT, CDR2 SNEGSKA, per germline (reference sequence). The CDR3 region has the DNA TGCAGTGCTAGTGTTCTAGCGGGGACCTACAATGAGCAGTTCTTC. This gives the protein CSASVLAGTYNEQFF.

The chain couples TRBV18 to TRBJ2-7, with unresolved D. V was shortened by 2 bases and J by 3 bases, with 14 bases between the two germline ends. Germline CDR1 is KGHSH and CDR2 is LQKENI. The length of the CDR3 is 15 residues. The CDR3 here is CASSPNPLSIYEQYF. The CDR3 coding sequence is TGTGCCAGCTCACCAAACCCGCTATCCATCTACGAGCAGTACTTC.

The V and J genes are TRBV4-3 and TRBJ2-6; D not certain. This CDR3 has 14 amino acids. The germline gives CDR1 LGHNA, CDR2 YSLEER. Deletions cut 1 base from V and 4 bases from J, with 5 bases between. The CDR3: CASSQVQGANVLTF. CDR3 nucleotides: TGCGCCAGCAGCCAAGTCCAGGGGGCCAACGTCCTGACTTTC.

V is TRBV20-1 and J is TRBJ1-5; no firm D call. The CDR3 sequence is 14 residues long. V lost 3 bases to trimming and J lost 3 bases, with 12 bases between them. From germline, CDR1 is DFQATT and CDR2 SNEGSKA (reference sequence). The CDR3 sequence is CSASFGRPNQPQHF. In DNA form, the CDR3 reads TGCAGTGCTAGTTTTGGCAGGCCCAATCAGCCCCAGCATTTT.

The V call is TRBV4-3, the J call TRBJ1-6; no clear D. Germline lookup yields CDR1 LGHNA and CDR2 YSLEER. The CDR3 loop spans 15 amino acids. V dropped 6 bases and J dropped 4 bases, with 13 bases sitting between them. CDR3 nucleotides: TGCGCCAGCAGAAGCCAAGCGGGATATAATTCACCCCTCCACTTT. This gives the protein CASRSQAGYNSPLHF.

V is TRBV28 and J is TRBJ2-5; D gene ambiguous. Germline-derived CDR1 and CDR2 are MDHEN and SYDVKM. The V end lost 6 bases, the J end lost 5 bases, and 16 bases lay between the germline ends. This CDR3 has 14 amino acids. The CDR3: CASRLAASRETQYF. CDR3 in DNA: TGTGCCAGCAGGTTGGCAGCGAGTCGTGAGACCCAGTACTTC.

As to this clone: The same CDR3 is also encoded by other DNA sequences in this sample. The chain is built from TRBV6-5 and TRBJ2-7, with 8 bases identical to TRBD2. The CDR3 runs 15 residues. The germline V gene encodes CDR1 MNHEY and CDR2 SVGAGI. Trimming cost V 0 bases and J 0 bases; bases outside gene matches: 1. CDR3: CASSYSSGSSYEQYF. The CDR3 nucleotides read TGTGCCAGCAGTTACTCAAGCGGGAGCTCCTACGAGCAGTACTTC.

J is TRBJ1-3 and V is TRBV19; 7 nucleotides match TRBD1. CDR1 LNHDA and CDR2 SQIVND come from the germline V gene (reference sequence). The CDR3 runs to 15 residues. V lost 5 bases, J lost 3 bases, and 7 bases stayed unmatched. DNA of the CDR3: TGTGCCAGTAGTGGGACAGCTATTTTTGGAAACACCATATATTTT. The encoded protein is CASSGTAIFGNTIYF.